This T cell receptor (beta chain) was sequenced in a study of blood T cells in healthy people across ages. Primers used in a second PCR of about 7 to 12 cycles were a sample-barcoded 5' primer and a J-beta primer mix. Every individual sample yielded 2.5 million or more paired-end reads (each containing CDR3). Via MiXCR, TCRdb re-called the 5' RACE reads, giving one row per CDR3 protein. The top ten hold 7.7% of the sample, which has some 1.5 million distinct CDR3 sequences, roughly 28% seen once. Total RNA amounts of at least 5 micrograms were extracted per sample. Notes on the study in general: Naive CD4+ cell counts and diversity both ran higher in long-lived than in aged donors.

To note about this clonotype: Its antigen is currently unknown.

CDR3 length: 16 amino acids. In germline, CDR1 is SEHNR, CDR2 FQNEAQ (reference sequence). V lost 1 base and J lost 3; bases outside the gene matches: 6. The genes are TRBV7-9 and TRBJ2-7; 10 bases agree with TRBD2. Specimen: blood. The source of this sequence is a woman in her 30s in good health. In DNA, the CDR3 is TGTGCCAGCAGCTTAGTTAGCGGGAGGCGGGGCTACGAGCAGTACTTC. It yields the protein CASSLVSGRRGYEQYF.